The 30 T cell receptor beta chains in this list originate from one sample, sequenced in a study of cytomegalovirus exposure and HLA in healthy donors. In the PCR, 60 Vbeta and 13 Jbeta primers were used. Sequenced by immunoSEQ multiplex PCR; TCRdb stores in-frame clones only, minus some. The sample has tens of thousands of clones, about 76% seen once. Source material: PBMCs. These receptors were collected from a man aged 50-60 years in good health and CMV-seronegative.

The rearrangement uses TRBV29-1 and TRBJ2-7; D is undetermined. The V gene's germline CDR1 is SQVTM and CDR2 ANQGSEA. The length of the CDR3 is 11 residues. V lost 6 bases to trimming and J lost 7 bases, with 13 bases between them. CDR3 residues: CSVYTAGEQYF. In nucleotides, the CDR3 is TGCAGCGTATACACGGCCGGGGAGCAGTACTTC.

CDR3 region: CASSVLRGQFF. The DNA for the CDR3 is TGTGCCAGCAGTGTACTCCGGGGGCAGTTCTTC. The chain has TRBV2 and TRBJ2-1, with D perhaps matching TRBD2 (5 bases). The germline gives CDR1 SNHLY, CDR2 FYNNEI. The CDR3 is 11 residues long. V lost 4 bases to trimming and J lost 12 bases, with 10 bases between them.

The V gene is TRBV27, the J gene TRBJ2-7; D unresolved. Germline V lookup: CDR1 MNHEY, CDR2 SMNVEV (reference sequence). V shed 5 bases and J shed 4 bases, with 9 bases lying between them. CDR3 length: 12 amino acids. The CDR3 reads CASSPSGYEQYF. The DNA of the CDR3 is TGTGCCAGCAGTCCCTCCGGTTACGAGCAGTACTTC.

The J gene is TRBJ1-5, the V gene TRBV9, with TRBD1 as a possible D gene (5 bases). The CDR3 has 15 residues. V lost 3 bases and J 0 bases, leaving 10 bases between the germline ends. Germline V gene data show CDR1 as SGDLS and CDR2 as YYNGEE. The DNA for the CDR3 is TGTGCCAGCAGCGCCGGGGACTATAGCAATCAGCCCCAGCATTTT. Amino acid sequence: CASSAGDYSNQPQHF.

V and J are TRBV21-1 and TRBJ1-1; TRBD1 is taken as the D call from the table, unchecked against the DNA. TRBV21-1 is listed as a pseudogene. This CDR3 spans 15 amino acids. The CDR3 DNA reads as TGTGCCAGCAGCACTCGCTCAGACAGCTGCACTGAAGCTTTCTTT. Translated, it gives CASSTRSDSCTEAFF.

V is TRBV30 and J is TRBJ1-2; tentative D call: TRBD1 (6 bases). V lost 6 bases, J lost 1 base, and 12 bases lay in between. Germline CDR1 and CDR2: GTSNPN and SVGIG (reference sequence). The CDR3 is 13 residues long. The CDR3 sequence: CACRDTLNYGYTF. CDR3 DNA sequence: TGTGCCTGCCGGGACACCCTTAACTATGGCTACACCTTC. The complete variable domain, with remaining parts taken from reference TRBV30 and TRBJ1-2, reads SQTIHQWPATLVQPVGSPLSLECTVEGTSNPNLYWYRQAAGRGLQLLFYSVGIGQISSEVPQNLSASRPQDRQFILSSKKLLLSDSGFYLCACRDTLNYGYTFGSGTRLTVV.

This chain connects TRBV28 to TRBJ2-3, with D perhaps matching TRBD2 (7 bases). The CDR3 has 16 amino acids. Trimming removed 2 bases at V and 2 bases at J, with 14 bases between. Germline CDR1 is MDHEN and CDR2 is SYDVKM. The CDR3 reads CASSLTAGALTDTQYF. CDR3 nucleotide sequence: TGTGCCAGCAGTTTAACGGCGGGGGCCCTCACAGATACGCAGTATTTT.

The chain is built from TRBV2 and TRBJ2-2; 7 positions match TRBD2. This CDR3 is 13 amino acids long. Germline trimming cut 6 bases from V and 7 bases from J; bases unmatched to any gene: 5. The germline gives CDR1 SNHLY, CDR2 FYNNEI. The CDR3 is CASRGGAVGELFF. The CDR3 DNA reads TGTGCCAGCAGGGGAGGGGCGGTCGGGGAGCTGTTTTTT. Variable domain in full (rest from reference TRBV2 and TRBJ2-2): EPEVTQTPSHQVTQMGQEVILRCVPISNHLYFYWYRQILGQKVEFLVSFYNNEISEKSEIFDDQFSVERPDGSNFTLKIRSTKLEDSAMYFCASRGGAVGELFFGEGSRLTVL.

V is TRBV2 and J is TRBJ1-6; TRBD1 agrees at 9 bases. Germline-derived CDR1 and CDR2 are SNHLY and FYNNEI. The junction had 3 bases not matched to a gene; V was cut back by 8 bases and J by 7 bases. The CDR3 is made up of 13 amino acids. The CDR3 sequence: CASGGQGNSPLHF. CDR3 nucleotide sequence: TGTGCCAGCGGTGGACAGGGGAATTCACCCCTCCACTTT.

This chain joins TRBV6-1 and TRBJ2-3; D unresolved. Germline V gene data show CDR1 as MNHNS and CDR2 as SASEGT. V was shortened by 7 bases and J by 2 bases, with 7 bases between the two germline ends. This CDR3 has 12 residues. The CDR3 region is CASKPFTDTQYF. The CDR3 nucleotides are TGTGCCAGCAAGCCGTTCACAGATACGCAGTATTTT.

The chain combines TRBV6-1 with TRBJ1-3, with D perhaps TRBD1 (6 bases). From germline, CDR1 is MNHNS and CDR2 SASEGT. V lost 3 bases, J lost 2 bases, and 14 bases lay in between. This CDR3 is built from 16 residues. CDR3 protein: CASSEGLQGTGNTIYF. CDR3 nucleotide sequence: TGTGCCAGCAGTGAGGGGCTGCAGGGGACTGGAAACACCATATATTTT.

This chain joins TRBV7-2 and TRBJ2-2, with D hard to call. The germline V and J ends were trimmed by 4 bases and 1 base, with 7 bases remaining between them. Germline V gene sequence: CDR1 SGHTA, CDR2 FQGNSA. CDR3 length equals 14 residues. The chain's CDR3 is CASSSGQNTGELFF. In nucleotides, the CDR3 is TGTGCCAGCAGCTCTGGGCAGAACACCGGGGAGCTGTTTTTT.

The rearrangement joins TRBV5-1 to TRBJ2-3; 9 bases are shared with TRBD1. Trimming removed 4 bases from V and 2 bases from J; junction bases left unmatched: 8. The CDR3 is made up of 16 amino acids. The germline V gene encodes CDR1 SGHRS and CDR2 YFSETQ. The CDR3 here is CASSPWGQGYTDTQYF. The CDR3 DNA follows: TGCGCCAGCAGCCCGTGGGGACAGGGATACACAGATACGCAGTATTTT.

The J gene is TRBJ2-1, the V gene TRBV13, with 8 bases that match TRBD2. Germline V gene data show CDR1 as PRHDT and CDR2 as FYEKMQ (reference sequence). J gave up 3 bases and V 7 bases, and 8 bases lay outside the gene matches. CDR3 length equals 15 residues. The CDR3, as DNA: TGTGCCAGCACCGGGACTAGTGCCGGCTACAATGAGCAGTTCTTC. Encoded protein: CASTGTSAGYNEQFF.

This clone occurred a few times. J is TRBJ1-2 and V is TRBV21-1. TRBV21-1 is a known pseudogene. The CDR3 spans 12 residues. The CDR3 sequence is CASSNQTYGYTF. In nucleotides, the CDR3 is TGTGCCAGCAGCAACCAGACTTATGGCTACACCTTC.

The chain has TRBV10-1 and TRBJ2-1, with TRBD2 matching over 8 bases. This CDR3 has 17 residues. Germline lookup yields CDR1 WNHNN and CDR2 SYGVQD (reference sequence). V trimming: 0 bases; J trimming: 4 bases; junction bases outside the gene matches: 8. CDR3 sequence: CASSESSGGTLYNEQFF. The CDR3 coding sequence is TGCGCCAGCAGTGAGTCGAGCGGGGGCACGTTATACAATGAGCAGTTCTTC.

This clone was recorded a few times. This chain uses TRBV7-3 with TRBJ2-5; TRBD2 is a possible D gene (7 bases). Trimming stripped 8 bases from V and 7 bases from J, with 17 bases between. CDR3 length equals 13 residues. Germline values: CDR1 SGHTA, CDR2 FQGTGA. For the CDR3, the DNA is TGTGCCAGCCGTCGAGGGGGGGAGACGACCCAGTACTTC. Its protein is CASRRGGETTQYF.

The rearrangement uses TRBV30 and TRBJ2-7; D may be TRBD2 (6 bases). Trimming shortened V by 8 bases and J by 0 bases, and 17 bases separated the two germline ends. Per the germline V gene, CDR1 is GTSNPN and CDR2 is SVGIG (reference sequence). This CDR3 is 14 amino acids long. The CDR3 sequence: CAAGGIGGSYEQYF. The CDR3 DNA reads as TGTGCCGCGGGCGGGATTGGGGGCTCCTACGAGCAGTACTTC. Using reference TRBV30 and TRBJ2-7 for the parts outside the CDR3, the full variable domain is SQTIHQWPATLVQPVGSPLSLECTVEGTSNPNLYWYRQAAGRGLQLLFYSVGIGQISSEVPQNLSASRPQDRQFILSSKKLLLSDSGFYLCAAGGIGGSYEQYFGPGTRLTVT.

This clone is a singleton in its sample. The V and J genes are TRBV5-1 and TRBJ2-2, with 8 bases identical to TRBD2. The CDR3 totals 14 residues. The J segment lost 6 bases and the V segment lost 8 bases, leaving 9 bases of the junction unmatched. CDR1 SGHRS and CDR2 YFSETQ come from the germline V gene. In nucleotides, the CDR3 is TGCGCCAGTGGGGGACTAGGTCTCCCCGGGGAGCTGTTTTTT. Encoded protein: CASGGLGLPGELFF.

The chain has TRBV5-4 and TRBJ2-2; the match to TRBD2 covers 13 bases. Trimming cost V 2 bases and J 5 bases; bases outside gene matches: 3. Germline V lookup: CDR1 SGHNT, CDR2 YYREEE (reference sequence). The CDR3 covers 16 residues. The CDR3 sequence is CASSLATSGGTGELFF. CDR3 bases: TGTGCCAGCAGCTTAGCGACTAGCGGGGGGACCGGGGAGCTGTTTTTT.

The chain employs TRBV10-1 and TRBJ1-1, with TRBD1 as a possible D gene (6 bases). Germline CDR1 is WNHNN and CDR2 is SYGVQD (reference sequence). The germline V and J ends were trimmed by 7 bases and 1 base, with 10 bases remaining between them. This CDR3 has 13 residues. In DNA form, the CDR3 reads TGCGCCAGCATGGGGGGGCCGAACACTGAAGCTTTCTTT. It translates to CASMGGPNTEAFF.

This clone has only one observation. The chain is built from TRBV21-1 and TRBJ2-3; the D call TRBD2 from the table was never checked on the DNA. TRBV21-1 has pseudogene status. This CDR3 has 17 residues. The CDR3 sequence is CASSKGTRDCNTDTQYF. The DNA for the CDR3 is TGTGCCAGCAGCAAAGGGACTCGGGACTGCAATACAGATACGCAGTATTTT.

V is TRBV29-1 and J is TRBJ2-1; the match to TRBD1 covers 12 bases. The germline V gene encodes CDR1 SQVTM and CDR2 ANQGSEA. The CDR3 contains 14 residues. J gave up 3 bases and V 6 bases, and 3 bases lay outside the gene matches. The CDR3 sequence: CSVGTGGGYNEQFF. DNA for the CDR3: TGCAGCGTGGGGACAGGGGGCGGCTACAATGAGCAGTTCTTC.

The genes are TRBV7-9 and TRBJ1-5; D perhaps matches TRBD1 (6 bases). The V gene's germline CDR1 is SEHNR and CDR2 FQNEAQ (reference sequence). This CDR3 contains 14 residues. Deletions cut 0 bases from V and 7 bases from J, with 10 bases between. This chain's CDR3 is CASSLAGAEQPQHF. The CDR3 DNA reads TGTGCCAGCAGCTTAGCGGGGGCTGAGCAGCCCCAGCATTTT.

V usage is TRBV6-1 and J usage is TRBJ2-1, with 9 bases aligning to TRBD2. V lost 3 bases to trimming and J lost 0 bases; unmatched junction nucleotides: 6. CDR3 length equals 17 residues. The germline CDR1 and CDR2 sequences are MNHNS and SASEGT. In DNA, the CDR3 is TGTGCCAGCAGTGAGTCGGGCGGGGGGGGCTCCTACAATGAGCAGTTCTTC. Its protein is CASSESGGGGSYNEQFF.

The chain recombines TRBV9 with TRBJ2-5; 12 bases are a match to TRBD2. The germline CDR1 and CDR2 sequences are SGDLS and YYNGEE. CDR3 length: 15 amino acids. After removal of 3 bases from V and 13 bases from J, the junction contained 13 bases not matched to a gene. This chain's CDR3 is CASSGSSGGAPLVYF. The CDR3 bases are TGTGCCAGCAGCGGGTCTAGCGGGGGGGCCCCGTTGGTGTACTTC.

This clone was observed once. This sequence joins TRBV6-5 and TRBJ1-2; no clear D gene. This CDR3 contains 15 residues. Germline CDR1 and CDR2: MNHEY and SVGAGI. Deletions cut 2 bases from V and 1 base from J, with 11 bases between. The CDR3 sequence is CASSYTSGDNYGYTF. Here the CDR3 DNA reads TGTGCCAGCAGTTACACGTCCGGAGATAACTATGGCTACACCTTC.

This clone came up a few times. In nucleotides, the CDR3 is TGTGCCAGCAGGGAACCAGGGGGCAATGAAAAACTGTTTTTT. It is translated as CASREPGGNEKLFF. V usage is TRBV6-5 and J usage is TRBJ1-4; 8 nucleotides agree with TRBD1. The CDR3 extends over 14 amino acids. CDR1 is MNHEY, CDR2 SVGAGI, per germline. J was trimmed by 5 bases and V by 6 bases; bases with no gene match: 5.

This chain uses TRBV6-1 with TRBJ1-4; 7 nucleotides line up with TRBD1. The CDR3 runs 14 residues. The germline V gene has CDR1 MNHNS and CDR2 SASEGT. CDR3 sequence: CGAWAGRDSEKLFF. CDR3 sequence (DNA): TGTGGTGCCTGGGCGGGGCGGGACAGTGAAAAACTGTTTTTT.

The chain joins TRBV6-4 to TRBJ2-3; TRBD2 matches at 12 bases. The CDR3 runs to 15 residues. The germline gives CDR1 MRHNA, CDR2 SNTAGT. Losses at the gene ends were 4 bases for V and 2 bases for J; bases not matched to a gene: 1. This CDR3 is CASSASGGATDTQYF. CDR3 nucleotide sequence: TGTGCCAGCAGTGCTAGCGGGGGGGCCACAGATACGCAGTATTTT.